The sequence of this TCR beta chain was determined in a study of blood T cell repertoires in COVID-19. Background on the study: T cells, B-cell-depleted T cells, or PBMCs supplied cDNA or gDNA.

This clone was seen only once. In the original processing: From reference gene primer amplification, estimates of nucleated cell counts were derived. Produced via immunoSEQ multiplex PCR; TCRdb's table is partial and in-frame only. From that table come the V and J calls and clone size; the DNA was used to work out D and trimming. Altogether roughly 190,000 clones are present, roughly nine tenths being singletons, with the ten largest covering approximately 1%. Germline V CDR1 and CDR2: GTSNPN, SVGIG (reference sequence). Deletions cut 4 bases from V and 4 bases from J, with 19 bases between. The CDR3 runs 15 residues.

This receptor was identified in a man aged 30 to 45 with acute or convalescent COVID-19. J is TRBJ1-2 and V is TRBV30, with D hard to call. Sequencing was carried out using peripheral blood. The CDR3 reads CAWTRDFGNSYGYTF. As DNA, the CDR3 is TGTGCCTGGACCCGCGATTTCGGGAATTCCTATGGCTACACCTTC.